This TCR beta chain was found in a study of blood T cells in healthy people across ages. Primers used in a second PCR of roughly 6 to 11 cycles were a sample-barcoded 5' primer and a J-beta primer mix. TCRdb re-derived calls from the 5' RACE reads in MiXCR, one entry per CDR3 protein. The sample includes roughly 1,500,000 distinct CDR3 sequences, roughly 40% of them seen just once. Findings and limits, study-wide: Naive T cell percentage showed a strong correlation with TCR beta diversity.

J gave up 10 bases and V 5 bases, and 20 bases lay outside the gene matches. There are 17 residues in the CDR3. Per germline, CDR1 MNHNS and CDR2 SASEGT. Concerning this clonotype itself: The target antigen is unknown.

The chain has TRBV6-1 and TRBJ1-1, with TRBD1 matching over 9 bases. Sequencing was performed on blood. This clonotype originated in a woman under 30 in good health. The chain's CDR3 is CASSQIIAGQGKYGAFF. CDR3 bases: TGTGCCAGCAGTCAGATCATAGCGGGACAGGGAAAATACGGAGCTTTCTTT.